These T cell receptor beta chains were read from a single sample in a study of blood T cells in healthy people across ages. TCRdb independently ran MiXCR on the 5' RACE reads; one entry per CDR3 protein. The data hold some 1.4 million distinct CDR3 sequences, with roughly 45% observed a single time. Sequenced: blood. These TCRs come from a woman between 18 and 29 years old in good health. The CDR3 runs from the conserved cysteine through the conserved F or W. D genes are given only for firm matches. Rows may omit the clone size; those that give it use once, few, many or a size class.

few	-	TRBV7-9	TRBJ1-1	CASSSDRLNTEAFF	TGTGCCAGCAGCTCCGACAGGCTGAACACTGAAGCTTTCTTT
-	-	TRBV7-2	TRBJ1-4	CASSRGLSNEKLFF	TGTGCCAGCAGCCGCGGGCTTTCTAATGAAAAACTGTTTTTT
once	TRBD2	TRBV7-6	TRBJ2-2	CASSWDYEVGELFF	TGTGCCAGCAGCTGGGACTACGAGGTCGGGGAGCTGTTTTTT
-	TRBD1	TRBV20-1	TRBJ2-7	CSARDGTGGSYEQYF	TGCAGTGCTAGAGATGGGACAGGGGGCTCCTACGAGCAGTACTTC
-	-	TRBV4-1	TRBJ1-1	CASSQEGRLDTEAFF	TGCGCCAGCAGCCAAGAGGGGCGTTTAGACACTGAAGCTTTCTTT
-	TRBD2	TRBV5-1	TRBJ2-1	CASSPASGYNEQFF	TGCGCCAGCAGCCCTGCTAGCGGTTACAATGAGCAGTTCTTC
-	-	TRBV5-1	TRBJ1-2	CASGPGGSRGYTF	TGCGCCAGCGGGCCCGGTGGCTCGAGGGGCTACACCTTC
-	-	TRBV4-1	TRBJ2-7	CASSQGLYRWVGQYF	TGCGCCAGCAGCCAAGGCTTATACCGTTGGGTGGGGCAGTACTTC
few	-	TRBV10-3	TRBJ2-3	CAISDGGSTDTQYF	TGTGCCATCAGTGATGGGGGATCAACAGATACGCAGTATTTT
-	-	TRBV2	TRBJ1-1	CASNPWGNTEAFF	TGTGCCAGCAACCCGTGGGGGAACACTGAAGCTTTCTTT
-	TRBD1	TRBV10-3	TRBJ2-7	CAISGTTGAEQYF	TGTGCCATCAGTGGGACCACAGGGGCCGAGCAGTACTTC
-	TRBD1	TRBV7-8	TRBJ1-5	CASSLGIDRGANQPQHF	TGTGCCAGCAGCTTAGGAATCGACAGGGGGGCAAATCAGCCCCAGCATTTT
few	-	TRBV12-3/TRBV12-4	TRBJ2-1	CASSLRGGHNEQFF	TGTGCCAGCAGTTTGAGGGGGGGCCACAATGAGCAGTTCTTC
-	TRBD1	TRBV29-1	TRBJ1-2	CSVLGATGNDDDYGYTF	TGCAGCGTTCTCGGGGCGACAGGGAACGATGACGACTATGGCTACACCTTC
-	-	TRBV4-2	TRBJ1-4	CASSQENTNEKLFF	TGTGCCAGCAGCCAGGAAAATACTAATGAAAAACTGTTTTTT
many	-	TRBV29-1	TRBJ2-5	CRRRKTQETQYF	TGCAGACGGAGGAAGACGCAGGAGACCCAGTACTTC
few	-	TRBV6-1	TRBJ2-7	CASSEVGGPIYEQYF	TGTGCCAGCAGTGAAGTCGGGGGCCCGATCTACGAGCAGTACTTC
-	TRBD1	TRBV25-1	TRBJ1-2	CASRRTGDLRGYTF	TGTGCCAGCCGACGTACAGGGGATCTGCGTGGCTACACCTTC
-	-	TRBV12-3/TRBV12-4	TRBJ1-2	CASSLAGSPVMSNCGYTF	TGTGCCAGCAGTTTAGCGGGATCCCCTGTCATGTCTAACTGTGGCTACACCTTC
once	-	TRBV7-9	TRBJ1-5	CASSQSGGTTSNQPQHF	TGTGCCAGCAGCCAATCGGGGGGCACAACTAGCAATCAGCCCCAGCATTTT
-	-	TRBV6-6	TRBJ2-3	CVSRSRRTNPIDTQYF	TGTGTCAGCAGGTCACGTAGAACGAACCCGATAGATACGCAGTATTTT
-	-	TRBV12-3/TRBV12-4	TRBJ1-2	CASTTYPGAAYTF	TGTGCCAGCACGACATACCCGGGGGCAGCCTACACCTTC
few	TRBD2	TRBV14	TRBJ2-7	CASSQDASGRFISYEQYF	TGTGCCAGCAGCCAAGATGCTAGCGGGAGGTTTATCTCCTACGAGCAGTACTTC
-	TRBD2	TRBV4-2	TRBJ2-7	CASSQDWAGGGEQYF	TGTGCCAGCAGCCAAGATTGGGCGGGGGGGGGCGAGCAGTACTTC
few	-	TRBV30	TRBJ2-7	CACIGSSPYEQYF	TGTGCCTGCATCGGGAGTTCCCCCTACGAGCAGTACTTC
-	TRBD1	TRBV2	TRBJ1-5	CASRTGEGTNQPQHF	TGTGCCAGCCGTACAGGGGAAGGGACCAATCAGCCCCAGCATTTT
-	TRBD2	TRBV18	TRBJ2-3	CASSREGNTQYF	TGTGCCAGCTCCCGGGAGGGGAATACGCAGTATTTT
many	TRBD2	TRBV12-3/TRBV12-4	TRBJ2-1	CASSLELASGNEQFF	TGTGCCAGCAGTTTAGAGCTGGCTAGCGGTAATGAGCAGTTCTTC
few	TRBD2	TRBV3-1	TRBJ2-5	CASSQLAGETQYF	TGTGCCAGCAGCCAACTAGCGGGTGAGACCCAGTACTTC
few	TRBD2	TRBV5-1	TRBJ2-7	CASSYMTSGLASYEQYF	TGCGCCAGCAGCTATATGACTAGCGGGCTTGCCTCCTACGAGCAGTACTTC
-	TRBD1	TRBV28	TRBJ2-1	CASSLQGQGEQFF	TGTGCCAGCAGTCTCCAGGGACAGGGAGAGCAGTTCTTC
-	TRBD2	TRBV11-1	TRBJ2-7	CASSMTGGALDEQYF	TGTGCCAGCAGCATGACCGGGGGGGCGCTGGACGAGCAGTACTTC
few	TRBD1	TRBV19	TRBJ1-2	CASTPGQCYGYTF	TGTGCCAGTACCCCGGGACAGTGCTATGGCTACACCTTC
few	TRBD1	TRBV12-3/TRBV12-4	TRBJ2-1	CASSLAGLDRDQFF	TGTGCCAGCAGTTTAGCGGGTTTGGACAGGGACCAGTTCTTC
-	-	TRBV7-9	TRBJ1-6	CASSLASGVNSPLHF	TGTGCCAGCAGCTTAGCGTCGGGGGTTAATTCACCCCTCCACTTT
few	-	TRBV7-2	TRBJ2-1	CASSSQSYEQFF	TGTGCCAGCAGCTCACAATCCTATGAGCAGTTCTTC
-	-	TRBV7-2	TRBJ2-1	CASSQKSSYKEQFF	TGTGCCAGCAGCCAGAAATCTTCCTACAAGGAGCAGTTCTTC
many	TRBD1	TRBV12-3/TRBV12-4	TRBJ1-2	CASSYGTGYGYTF	TGTGCCAGCAGCTACGGGACAGGGTATGGCTACACCTTC
-	TRBD1	TRBV6-1	TRBJ1-2	CASSLGQLPNYGYTF	TGTGCCAGCAGCCTGGGACAGTTACCTAACTATGGCTACACCTTC
-	TRBD1	TRBV5-1	TRBJ1-1	CASSFGQGYTEAFF	TGCGCCAGCAGCTTCGGACAGGGGTACACTGAAGCTTTCTTT
few	TRBD1	TRBV5-6	TRBJ1-5	CASSPRGQGYQPQHF	TGTGCCAGCAGCCCTAGGGGACAGGGGTATCAGCCCCAGCATTTT
-	-	TRBV15	TRBJ2-1	CATSRDQGGLYNEQFF	TGTGCCACCAGCAGAGACCAGGGTGGCCTTTACAATGAGCAGTTCTTC
many	-	TRBV29-1	TRBJ2-7	CSVAGRAGAPYEQYF	TGCAGCGTTGCTGGCCGGGCAGGGGCACCCTACGAGCAGTACTTC
-	-	TRBV6-1	TRBJ2-6	CASRPQKSGANVLTF	TGTGCCAGCAGGCCTCAGAAGTCTGGGGCCAACGTCCTGACTTTC
-	TRBD2	TRBV3-1	TRBJ2-1	CASSQGTSGRNEQFF	TGTGCCAGCAGCCAAGGGACTAGCGGGAGGAATGAGCAGTTCTTC
-	-	TRBV20-1	TRBJ1-4	CSAHFSGARGLPNGGKLFF	TGCAGTGCTCATTTTTCAGGGGCCCGGGGCTTACCAAACGGGGGAAAACTGTTTTTT
-	TRBD2	TRBV10-2	TRBJ2-7	CASELAEAREQYF	TGCGCCAGCGAACTAGCGGAAGCTAGGGAGCAGTACTTC
-	TRBD2	TRBV11-3	TRBJ2-3	CASSPGASGEPDTQYF	TGTGCCAGCAGCCCGGGGGCTAGCGGGGAACCAGATACGCAGTATTTT
few	TRBD2	TRBV28	TRBJ2-7	CASTSGGGSYEQYF	TGTGCCAGCACTAGCGGGGGTGGTTCCTACGAGCAGTACTTC
-	TRBD2	TRBV20-1	TRBJ2-1	CSASSGRHNEQFF	TGCAGTGCTTCTAGCGGGAGGCACAATGAGCAGTTCTTC
many	TRBD2	TRBV3-1	TRBJ2-7	CASSQGTSGRGEQYF	TGTGCCAGCAGCCAAGGGACTAGCGGGAGAGGCGAGCAGTACTTC
-	TRBD1	TRBV7-6	TRBJ1-1	CASSRMAQGDGEAFF	TGTGCCAGCAGCCGCATGGCACAGGGGGACGGTGAAGCTTTCTTT
-	-	TRBV28	TRBJ1-2	CASRTPGSGAANYGYTF	TGTGCCAGCAGAACCCCGGGGAGTGGGGCAGCTAACTATGGCTACACCTTC